The TCR beta chain described here comes from a study of blood T cells in healthy people across ages. The second PCR ran 7 to 11 cycles with a sample-barcoded 5' primer and J-beta primers. Samples each returned at least 3 million CDR3-containing paired-end reads. TCRdb called the 5' RACE reads again in MiXCR, with one record for every CDR3 protein. The table lists 650,000 to 800,000 distinct CDR3 sequences, over 40% of them singletons. The study, taken as a whole, reports: There was no known CMV status for donors, so expanded clonotype changes were possibly confounded. Long-lived and aged donors differed, with more naive CD4+ cells and higher diversity in the long-lived.

This clonotype was detected only a few times. Its antigen is undetermined. Germline CDR1 reads SGHRS; CDR2 reads YFSETQ. CDR3 size: 13 residues. Trimming took off 7 bases at V and 4 bases at J, with 13 bases between the two ends. The amount of total RNA extracted per sample was at least 5.5 micrograms. This chain uses TRBV5-1 with TRBJ2-3; the D is unclear. Sequencing was carried out using blood. The TCR comes from a woman of 80 years or more in good health. The chain's CDR3 is CASENEGADTQYF. Here the CDR3 DNA reads TGCGCCAGCGAAAATGAAGGAGCAGATACGCAGTATTTT.